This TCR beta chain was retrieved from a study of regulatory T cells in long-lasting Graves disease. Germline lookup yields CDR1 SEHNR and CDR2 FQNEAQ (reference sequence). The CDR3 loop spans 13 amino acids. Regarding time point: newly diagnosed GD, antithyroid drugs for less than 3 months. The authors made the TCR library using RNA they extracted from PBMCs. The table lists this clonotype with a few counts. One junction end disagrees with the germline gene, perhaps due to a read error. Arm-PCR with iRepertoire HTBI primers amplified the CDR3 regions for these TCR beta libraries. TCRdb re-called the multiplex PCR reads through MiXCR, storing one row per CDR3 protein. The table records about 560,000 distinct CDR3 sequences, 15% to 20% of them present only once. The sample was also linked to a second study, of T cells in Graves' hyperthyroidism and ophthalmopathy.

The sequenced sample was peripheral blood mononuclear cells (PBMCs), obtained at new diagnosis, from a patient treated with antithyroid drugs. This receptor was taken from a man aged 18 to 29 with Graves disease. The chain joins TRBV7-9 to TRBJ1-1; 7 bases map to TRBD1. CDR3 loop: CASSSQQGTRGIF. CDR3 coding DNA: TGTGCCAGCAGCTCTCAACAGGGGACCCGCGGAATATTT.